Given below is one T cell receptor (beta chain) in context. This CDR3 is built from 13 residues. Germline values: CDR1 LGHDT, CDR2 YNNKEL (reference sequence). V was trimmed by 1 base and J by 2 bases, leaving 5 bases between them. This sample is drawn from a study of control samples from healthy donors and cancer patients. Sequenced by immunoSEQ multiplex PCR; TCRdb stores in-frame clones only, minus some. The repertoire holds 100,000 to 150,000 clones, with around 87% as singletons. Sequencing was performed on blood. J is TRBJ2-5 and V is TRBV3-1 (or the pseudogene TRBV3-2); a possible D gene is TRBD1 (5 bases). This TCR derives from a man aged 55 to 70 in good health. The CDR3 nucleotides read TGTGCCAGCAGCCAAGGACAGCAAGAGACCCAGTACTTC. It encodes CASSQGQQETQYF.